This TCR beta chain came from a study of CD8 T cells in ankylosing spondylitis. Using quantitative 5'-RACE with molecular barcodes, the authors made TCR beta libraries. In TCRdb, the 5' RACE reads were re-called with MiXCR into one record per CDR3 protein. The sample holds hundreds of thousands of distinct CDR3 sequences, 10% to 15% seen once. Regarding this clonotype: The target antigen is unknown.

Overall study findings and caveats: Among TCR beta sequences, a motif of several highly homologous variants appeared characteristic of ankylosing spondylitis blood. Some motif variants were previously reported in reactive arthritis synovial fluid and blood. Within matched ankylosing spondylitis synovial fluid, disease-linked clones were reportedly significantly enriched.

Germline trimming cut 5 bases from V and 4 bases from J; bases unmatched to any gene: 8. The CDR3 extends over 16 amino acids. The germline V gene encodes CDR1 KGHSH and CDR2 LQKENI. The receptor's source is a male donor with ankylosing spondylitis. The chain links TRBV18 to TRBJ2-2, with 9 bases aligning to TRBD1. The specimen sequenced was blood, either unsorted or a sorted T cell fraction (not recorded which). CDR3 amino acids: CASSTSRQGVTGELFF. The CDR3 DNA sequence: TGTGCCAGCTCAACCTCAAGACAGGGGGTCACCGGGGAGCTGTTTTTT.